Shown below are 5 T cell receptor beta chains from a single sample sequenced in a study of cytomegalovirus exposure and HLA in healthy donors. A multiplex PCR was run with 60 Vbeta primers and 13 Jbeta primers. Sequencing was performed with immunoSEQ multiplex PCR; in TCRdb, only in-frame clones are kept and a portion is missing. Among about 160,000 clones listed, 75% were seen once. The sequencing input was PBMCs. These receptors all come from a woman aged 45 to 65 in good health and CMV-seropositive.

The chain uses TRBV16 and TRBJ1-2, with 9 positions matching TRBD1. Germline V gene lookup returns CDR1 KGHSY and CDR2 FQNENV. The CDR3 spans 13 residues. Trimming took 7 bases from V and 10 from J; bases not matched to a gene: 10. The CDR3 DNA follows: TGTGCCAGCACCTCGGGACAGGGTAGCGCCTACACCTTC. This sequence encodes CASTSGQGSAYTF.

This chain links TRBV29-1 with TRBJ1-2; 8 bases align to TRBD1. CDR1 and CDR2 (germline): SQVTM, ANQGSEA. The CDR3 length is 12 residues. V shed 5 bases, J shed 6 bases, and the junction held 5 bases outside the gene matches. DNA of the CDR3: TGCAGCGTTCCCAGACAGGGGAATGGCTACACCTTC. This sequence encodes CSVPRQGNGYTF.

The chain is built from TRBV21-1 and TRBJ1-1; TRBD1 is taken as the D call from the table, unchecked against the DNA. TRBV21-1 has pseudogene status. The CDR3 has 15 residues. The CDR3 bases are TGTGCCAGCACCCAGACAGGAGCGAGAGGCACTGAAGCTTTCTTT. It yields the protein CASTQTGARGTEAFF.

The genes are TRBV4-1 and TRBJ2-1; 8 bases are a match to TRBD1. Germline CDR1 is MGHRA and CDR2 is YSYEKL. V lost 4 bases and J lost 8; bases outside the gene matches: 10. The CDR3 consists of 15 residues. The CDR3 reads CASSPTDRAGDEQFF. The CDR3 DNA reads as TGCGCCAGCAGCCCCACGGACAGGGCTGGCGATGAGCAGTTCTTC.

This clone has just a few counts. The chain joins TRBV9 to TRBJ2-5; 16 bases are a match to TRBD2. The CDR3 runs 18 residues. CDR1 and CDR2 (germline): SGDLS, YYNGEE. The trim removed 4 bases at V and 4 bases at J, leaving 10 bases unmatched. CDR3 sequence reads: CASSLRGLAGGAGETQYF. The CDR3 DNA sequence: TGTGCCAGCAGCCTACGGGGACTAGCGGGGGGGGCTGGAGAGACCCAGTACTTC.